This is a list of T cell receptor beta chains from one sample in a study of cytomegalovirus exposure and HLA in healthy donors. Libraries were prepared by immunoSEQ multiplex PCR; TCRdb keeps only in-frame clonotypes and omits some of them. Among roughly 100,000 clones listed, approximately 82% were seen once. The sample comprised PBMCs. The source is a man aged 40-49 years in good health and CMV-seropositive. Each CDR3 is given with its conserved first and last residue. The order of the fields is D gene, clone size, J gene, V gene, CDR3 protein, CDR3 DNA. A D gene is named only where the DNA matches it firmly. Clone size appears in some rows only: once, few, many, or a class for an expanded clone.

>.|once|TRBJ2-4|TRBV19
CANPDTVKYSQYF
TGTGCCAATCCGGACACGGTTAAGTACAGTCAGTACTTC
>.|.|TRBJ1-3|TRBV9
CASSAGSTAGTGNTIYF
TGTGCCAGCAGCGCCGGATCGACAGCGGGAACTGGAAACACCATATATTTT
>.|.|TRBJ2-7|TRBV6-5
CASSLISGIPYEQYF
TGTGCCAGCAGTTTGATTAGCGGTATACCCTACGAGCAGTACTTC
>.|.|TRBJ1-2|TRBV5-6
CASNQGRADGYTF
TGTGCCAGCAACCAGGGGAGGGCGGATGGCTACACCTTC
>TRBD2|.|TRBJ2-1|TRBV10-3
CAITANSGRAMSGEQFF
TGTGCCATCACGGCAAATAGCGGGAGGGCCATGTCGGGTGAGCAGTTCTTC
>.|.|TRBJ2-2|TRBV30
CAWGRGVSGGELFF
TGTGCCTGGGGCCGCGGGGTTTCAGGCGGGGAGCTGTTTTTT
>.|few|TRBJ1-5|TRBV7-9
CASSLGLVDNQPQHF
TGTGCCAGCAGCTTAGGACTTGTTGACAATCAGCCCCAGCATTTT
>.|.|TRBJ1-1|TRBV28
CASSFMYTEAFF
TGTGCCAGCAGTTTTATGTACACTGAAGCTTTCTTT
>TRBD1|few|TRBJ1-2|TRBV5-4
CASSSPRGQGEYGYTF
TGTGCCAGCAGCTCCCCCCGGGGACAGGGGGAATATGGCTACACCTTC
>.|.|TRBJ1-1|TRBV7-6
CASSLKRFNTEAFF
TGTGCCAGCAGCCTAAAGCGGTTTAACACTGAAGCTTTCTTT
>TRBD1|once|TRBJ1-1|TRBV6-5
CATGQGASEAFF
TGTGCCACGGGACAGGGGGCCAGTGAAGCTTTCTTT
>TRBD1|.|TRBJ2-7|TRBV6-6
CASSRDRAVNEQYF
TGTGCCAGCAGCCGAGACAGGGCGGTGAACGAGCAGTACTTC
>TRBD2|.|TRBJ2-1|TRBV4-1
CASSQVAGGPYNEQFF
TGCGCCAGCAGCCAAGTAGCGGGGGGACCCTACAATGAGCAGTTCTTC
>.|.|TRBJ1-2|TRBV19
CASSPPGELGYTF
TGTGCCAGTAGTCCCCCAGGGGAGCTTGGCTACACCTTC
>.|.|TRBJ1-3|TRBV5-6
CASSLIGATGIGNTIYF
TGTGCCAGCAGCTTGATAGGGGCCACAGGGATCGGAAACACCATATATTTT
>TRBD2|.|TRBJ2-7|TRBV28
CASTSGSGISSYEQYF
TGTGCCAGTACTAGCGGGAGTGGGATAAGCTCCTACGAGCAGTACTTC
>.|.|TRBJ2-5|TRBV4-3
CASSQDEGGETQYF
TGCGCCAGCAGCCAAGATGAGGGCGGGGAGACCCAGTACTTC
>.|.|TRBJ1-2|TRBV21-1
CASSKESERYTF
TGTGCCAGCAGCAAGGAGTCCGAACGCTACACCTTC
>TRBD2|.|TRBJ2-7|TRBV29-1
CSARTSGGASYEQYF
TGCAGCGCCAGGACTAGCGGGGGGGCTTCCTACGAGCAGTACTTC
>.|medium-sized|TRBJ1-1|TRBV6-5
CASSYSESAEAFF
TGTGCCAGCAGTTACTCAGAGTCCGCTGAAGCTTTCTTT
>TRBD2|.|TRBJ2-3|TRBV4-3
CASSQTSGFTDTQYF
TGCGCCAGCAGCCAAACTAGCGGTTTTACAGATACGCAGTATTTT
>.|.|TRBJ2-5|TRBV27
CASNPGGTRGWKTQYF
TGTGCCAGCAATCCTGGGGGGACCCGTGGCTGGAAGACCCAGTACTTC
>TRBD1|.|TRBJ2-5|TRBV28
CASSSTGEILGTQYF
TGTGCCAGCAGTTCGACAGGGGAGATTTTAGGGACCCAGTACTTC
>TRBD1|.|TRBJ2-1|TRBV28
CASSTTGSSYNEQFF
TGTGCCAGCAGTACGACAGGGAGCTCCTACAATGAGCAGTTCTTC
>TRBD1|.|TRBJ1-1|TRBV11-3
CASSYRGRNTEAFF
TGTGCCAGCAGCTACAGGGGAAGGAACACTGAAGCTTTCTTT
>.|few|TRBJ2-3|TRBV20-1
CSAAKSDTQYF
TGCAGTGCAGCTAAGTCGGATACGCAGTATTTT
>TRBD1|.|TRBJ1-1|TRBV5-8
CASSLGTGRAFF
TGTGCCAGCAGCCTGGGGACAGGGAGGGCTTTCTTT
>TRBD1|.|TRBJ1-1|TRBV18
CASSPAEGGRGTEAFF
TGTGCCAGCTCACCCGCGGAAGGGGGCCGAGGCACTGAAGCTTTCTTT
>TRBD2|.|TRBJ2-7|TRBV2
CASSALAGGGEQYF
TGTGCCAGCAGCGCTCTAGCGGGAGGGGGCGAGCAGTACTTC
>TRBD2|.|TRBJ2-2|TRBV18
CASSRGAGENTGELFF
TGTGCCAGCTCACGAGGGGCGGGAGAGAACACCGGGGAGCTGTTTTTT
>.|.|TRBJ2-2|TRBV27
CASSTQGGAGELFF
TGTGCCAGTTCAACTCAGGGGGGAGCCGGGGAGCTGTTTTTT
>TRBD1|.|TRBJ2-6|TRBV2
CASRGTGGHLSGANVLTF
TGTGCCAGCAGAGGGACAGGGGGCCACCTCTCTGGGGCCAACGTCCTGACTTTC
>TRBD2|.|TRBJ2-7|TRBV7-2
CASSRLGSGSDEQYF
TGTGCCAGCAGCCGACTGGGTAGCGGGAGTGATGAGCAGTACTTC
>.|.|TRBJ1-5|TRBV28
CAWGGWQSAQHF
TGTGCCTGGGGGGGGTGGCAATCAGCCCAGCATTTT
>TRBD1|.|TRBJ2-7|TRBV7-8
CASSSGQVKYF
TGTGCCAGCAGCTCCGGACAGGTGAAGTACTTC
>TRBD2|.|TRBJ2-1|TRBV19
CASSIRLAARGEQFF
TGTGCCAGTAGTATCCGACTAGCCGCGAGGGGTGAGCAGTTCTTC
>TRBD1|few|TRBJ2-7|TRBV10-3
CAIQGDSYEQYF
TGTGCCATACAGGGGGACTCCTACGAGCAGTACTTC